The 32 T cell receptor beta chains given below trace back to one sample, sequenced in a study of T cell changes during pregnancy in multiple sclerosis. Using immunoSEQ multiplex PCR, the repertoire was profiled, and TCRdb retains in-frame clones only, with some absent. The repertoire holds approximately 65,000 clones, about 96% seen once, with over 2% in the top ten. Specimen: CD8+ T cells from peripheral blood mononuclear cells, collected after pregnancy. These TCRs come from a female donor with multiple sclerosis, enrolled in a pregnancy study.

A word on this clone: This CDR3 is also generated by other DNA sequences in the sample. This rearrangement joins TRBV28 to TRBJ2-7, with 7 bases lining up with TRBD1. With 7 bases clipped from V and 0 bases from J, the junction kept 3 bases outside the gene matches. There are 13 residues in the CDR3. Germline CDR1 reads MDHEN; CDR2 reads SYDVKM. DNA of the CDR3: TGTGCCAGCAATCGGGACAGCTCCTACGAGCAGTACTTC. It codes for CASNRDSSYEQYF.

V and J are TRBV4-1 and TRBJ1-2; D is perhaps TRBD1 (5 bases). Trimming left V 1 base short and J 9 bases short, with 18 bases between. From germline, CDR1 is MGHRA and CDR2 YSYEKL. The CDR3 has 15 amino acids. The CDR3 DNA reads as TGCGCCAGCAGCCAAGCGACAGAAGGGAAGTTAAGCTACACCTTC. Residues: CASSQATEGKLSYTF.

CDR3 in amino acids: CASRGAPPRGNSGNTIYF. In DNA form, the CDR3 reads TGTGCCAGCAGAGGGGCTCCCCCGAGGGGGAACTCTGGAAACACCATATATTTT. The rearrangement links TRBV2 to TRBJ1-3, with a weak D call TRBD1 (6 bases). The CDR3 consists of 18 residues. Per the germline V gene, CDR1 is SNHLY and CDR2 is FYNNEI. V lost 6 bases, J lost 0 bases, and 21 bases lay in between.

The genes are TRBV5-4 and TRBJ2-7, with a possible D match to TRBD2 (7 bases). The CDR3 length is 14 residues. Trimming took off 2 bases at V and 6 bases at J, with 15 bases between the two ends. Germline-derived CDR1 and CDR2 are SGHNT and YYREEE (reference sequence). For the CDR3, the DNA is TGTGCCAGCAGCTTCCAGGGGAGGGCGGGCGAGCAGTACTTC. Amino acids: CASSFQGRAGEQYF.

The chain has TRBV9 and TRBJ2-3, with 8 bases that match TRBD2. Germline CDR1 and CDR2: SGDLS and YYNGEE. CDR3 size: 16 residues. V gave up 0 bases and J gave up 2 bases; unmatched junction bases: 5. This chain's CDR3 is CASSVGSAGVTDTQYF. CDR3 coding DNA: TGTGCCAGCAGCGTAGGGTCAGCGGGAGTCACAGATACGCAGTATTTT. Looking up the rest from reference TRBV9 and TRBJ2-3 gives the full variable domain: DSGVTQTPKHLITATGQRVTLRCSPRSGDLSVYWYQQSLDQGLQFLIQYYNGEERAKGNILERFSAQQFPDLHSELNLSSLELGDSALYFCASSVGSAGVTDTQYFGPGTRLTVL.

The gene calls are TRBV6-1 and TRBJ2-1, with 7 bases that match TRBD1. The CDR3 is made up of 13 amino acids. V dropped 9 bases and J dropped 7; count of bases not matched to a gene: 9. Looked up from germline, CDR1 is MNHNS and CDR2 is SASEGT. This chain's CDR3 is CASIRQGRNEQFF. CDR3 coding DNA: TGTGCCAGTATTCGACAGGGTCGGAATGAGCAGTTCTTC.

The rearrangement links TRBV13 to TRBJ1-1; 12 bases align to TRBD1. The CDR3 length is 15 residues. In germline, CDR1 is PRHDT, CDR2 FYEKMQ (reference sequence). V shed 1 base and J 7 bases; nucleotides not matched to a gene: 4. The CDR3 DNA sequence: TGTGCCAGCAGCTTAGATGGGACAGGGGGCGTTGAAGCTTTCTTT. This codes for CASSLDGTGGVEAFF. The full variable domain, in which reference TRBV13 and TRBJ1-1 provide the parts outside the CDR3, is AAGVIQSPRHLIKEKRETATLKCYPIPRHDTVYWYQQGPGQDPQFLISFYEKMQSDKGSIPDRFSAQQFSDYHSELNMSSLELGDSALYFCASSLDGTGGVEAFFGQGTRLTVV.

The chain is built from TRBV9 and TRBJ2-7; 10 positions agree with TRBD1. The CDR3 has 15 amino acids. CDR1 is SGDLS and CDR2 is YYNGEE in the germline V gene. The ends lost 3 bases at V and 6 bases at J; junction bases unmatched: 9. CDR3 nucleotide sequence: TGTGCCAGCAGCGCCTCCGGGACAGGGGTCTCCGAGCAGTACTTC. Translated, it gives CASSASGTGVSEQYF.

This chain joins TRBV19 and TRBJ1-5, with D possibly TRBD1 on 5 matching bases. Germline CDR1 is LNHDA and CDR2 is SQIVND (reference sequence). V lost 5 bases to trimming and J lost 7 bases, with 18 bases between them. The CDR3 loop spans 15 amino acids. CDR3: CASSYFSGGSQPQHF. The CDR3 DNA is TGTGCCAGTAGTTACTTCTCTGGGGGGTCCCAGCCCCAGCATTTT.

About this clone: This sample also contains other DNA sequences that code for the same CDR3. CDR3 sequence: CASSPRQGLETQYF. As DNA, the CDR3 is TGTGCCAGCAGTCCGCGACAGGGATTGGAGACCCAGTACTTC. The chain has TRBV28 and TRBJ2-5; 7 nucleotides line up with TRBD1. Germline CDR1 and CDR2: MDHEN and SYDVKM. V lost 5 bases, J lost 5 bases, and 8 bases stayed unmatched. The CDR3 covers 14 residues.

This clone was seen once. V usage is TRBV27 and J usage is TRBJ1-2; D might be TRBD1 (6 bases). There are 15 residues in the CDR3. Trimming pared 5 bases from V and 3 bases from J, leaving 16 bases between. From germline, CDR1 is MNHEY and CDR2 SMNVEV (reference sequence). The CDR3 here is CASSPGAGLYYGYTF. In nucleotides, the CDR3 is TGTGCCAGCAGTCCAGGGGCAGGGTTGTACTATGGCTACACCTTC.

The chain employs TRBV5-6 and TRBJ1-1; TRBD1 aligns across 10 bases. The CDR3 consists of 15 residues. The V gene's germline CDR1 is SGHDT and CDR2 YYEEEE. Losses at the gene ends were 4 bases for V and 6 bases for J; bases not matched to a gene: 9. The CDR3 loop is CASSLTGTGESEAFF. The CDR3 bases are TGTGCCAGCAGCCTGACCGGGACAGGGGAGTCTGAAGCTTTCTTT.

This chain links TRBV7-8 with TRBJ1-1; unclear D gene. The CDR3 is 14 residues long. CDR1 and CDR2 (germline): SGHVS, FQNEAQ. Trimming left V 5 bases short and J 4 bases short, with 14 bases between. CDR3 nucleotides: TGTGCCAGCAGCCAAAACGCGGTGGGCACTGAAGCTTTCTTT. Its protein product is CASSQNAVGTEAFF.

Note on this clone: The junction departs from germline at one end; a sequencing error may be responsible. The chain has TRBV19 and TRBJ2-7; D gene unclear. Germline V gene sequence: CDR1 LNHDA, CDR2 SQIVND (reference sequence). This CDR3 contains 13 residues. The CDR3 here is CTSSTRSSYEQYF. CDR3 sequence (DNA): TGTACCAGTTCCACTCGTAGCTCCTACGAGCAGTACTTC.

This clone has just one count. V gene TRBV21-1 combines with J gene TRBJ2-7; the table's D gene call, TRBD2, was not cross checked with the DNA. TRBV21-1 is recorded as a pseudogene. This CDR3 contains 16 residues. The CDR3 sequence is CASSKELASGTCEQYF. CDR3 DNA: TGTGCCAGCAGCAAAGAGTTAGCTAGCGGGACCTGCGAGCAGTACTTC.

This chain links TRBV6-5 with TRBJ1-2; the D is unclear. CDR3 length: 13 residues. The V end was cut by 7 bases, the J end by 0 bases, with 9 bases between. Germline V gene data show CDR1 as MNHEY and CDR2 as SVGAGI. CDR3 sequence (DNA): TGTGCCAGCACCCCCGGGTCTAACTATGGCTACACCTTC. It specifies CASTPGSNYGYTF.

The chain has TRBV21-1 and TRBJ2-7; the table gives TRBD1 as D, unverified against the DNA. TRBV21-1 is a recognized pseudogene. The CDR3 contains 14 residues. CDR3 bases: TGTGCCAGCAGCAAAAGAAACAGGGACCACGAGCAGTACTTC. This translates into CASSKRNRDHEQYF.

This clone has a single count. This chain connects TRBV30 to TRBJ2-7; D is perhaps TRBD1 (6 bases). V was pared by 1 base and J by 2 bases, with 9 bases between. The length of the CDR3 is 13 residues. The germline V gene has CDR1 GTSNPN and CDR2 SVGIG (reference sequence). This CDR3 reads CAWSEGDTYEQYF. Here the CDR3 DNA reads TGTGCCTGGAGTGAGGGGGATACCTACGAGCAGTACTTC.

The rearrangement joins TRBV21-1 to TRBJ2-1; TRBD1 was called by the table and not checked on the DNA. TRBV21-1 is annotated as a pseudogene. This CDR3 spans 16 amino acids. The CDR3 nucleotides read TGTGCCAGCAGCAAAGCAGAGGGGGACTCCTACAATGAGCAGTTCTTC. Its protein is CASSKAEGDSYNEQFF.

This chain connects TRBV19 to TRBJ2-6, with D possibly matching TRBD2 (5 bases). CDR3 length: 17 amino acids. Germline V lookup: CDR1 LNHDA, CDR2 SQIVND (reference sequence). V dropped 5 bases and J dropped 4 bases, with 18 bases sitting between them. CDR3 nucleotide sequence: TGTGCCAGTAGTCCAACTCCGGCGGGTTCCGGGGCCAACGTCCTGACTTTC. Translating it yields CASSPTPAGSGANVLTF. Full variable domain (missing parts from reference TRBV19 and TRBJ2-6): DGGITQSPKYLFRKEGQNVTLSCEQNLNHDAMYWYRQDPGQGLRLIYYSQIVNDFQKGDIAEGYSVSREKKESFPLTVTSAQKNPTAFYLCASSPTPAGSGANVLTFGAGSRLTVL.

The rearrangement joins TRBV7-3 to TRBJ2-3, with no clear D. The V end was cut by 2 bases, the J end by 4 bases, with 13 bases between. Germline lookup yields CDR1 SGHTA and CDR2 FQGTGA. The CDR3 is 15 residues long. DNA of the CDR3: TGTGCCAGCAGCTTAGAACCCGCCCTAGCAGATACGCAGTATTTT. As protein: CASSLEPALADTQYF.

The genes are TRBV29-1 and TRBJ2-3; 11 bases line up with TRBD2. The junction had 6 bases not matched to a gene; V was cut back by 3 bases and J by 7 bases. Germline V lookup: CDR1 SQVTM, CDR2 ANQGSEA. CDR3 length: 14 amino acids. CDR3 DNA sequence: TGCAGCGTTGACACTAGCGGGAGTTGGAATACGCAGTATTTT. Amino acids: CSVDTSGSWNTQYF.

The rearrangement joins TRBV9 to TRBJ1-1; D is undetermined. Germline assignment: CDR1 SGDLS and CDR2 YYNGEE. The CDR3 spans 15 residues. Trimming took 4 bases from V and 5 from J, leaving 18 bases between them. CDR3 sequence reads: CASSPHGGSNTEAFF. The CDR3 DNA follows: TGTGCCAGCAGCCCCCACGGAGGGTCAAATACTGAAGCTTTCTTT.

The chain uses TRBV10-3 and TRBJ2-7; TRBD1 agrees at 8 bases. Germline CDR1 ENHRY, CDR2 SYGVKD. Trimming removed 10 bases from V and 2 bases from J; junction bases left unmatched: 7. This CDR3 is 13 amino acids long. In DNA form, the CDR3 reads TGTGCCAGCGGACAGGGCCTTACCTACGAGCAGTACTTC. It codes for CASGQGLTYEQYF.

V is TRBV27 and J is TRBJ2-3; TRBD1 matches at 8 bases. Germline CDR1 MNHEY, CDR2 SMNVEV (reference sequence). The J segment lost 5 bases and the V segment lost 7 bases, leaving 5 bases of the junction unmatched. The CDR3 consists of 13 residues. Here the CDR3 DNA reads TGTGCCAGCATTCAACAGGGGGGAGATACGCAGTATTTT. It specifies CASIQQGGDTQYF.

J is TRBJ2-7 and V is TRBV27; 12 bases agree with TRBD1. This CDR3 has 15 residues. V was pared by 5 bases and J by 4 bases, with 6 bases of the junction left unmatched. The germline V gene has CDR1 MNHEY and CDR2 SMNVEV (reference sequence). The CDR3 DNA is TGTGCCAGCAGTAGCCCGGGACAGGGGGCTTACGAGCAGTACTTC. Translated, it gives CASSSPGQGAYEQYF.

This clone appeared once. V gene TRBV5-1 combines with J gene TRBJ2-7, with 10 bases aligning to TRBD1. Trimming at V came to 4 bases and at J to 2 bases, leaving 3 bases not matched to a gene. CDR3 length: 14 amino acids. Per germline, CDR1 SGHRS and CDR2 YFSETQ. The CDR3 reads CASSEGQGAYEQYF. The CDR3 DNA sequence: TGCGCCAGCAGCGAAGGACAGGGGGCCTACGAGCAGTACTTC.

This rearrangement joins TRBV5-4 to TRBJ2-5, with 7 bases fitting TRBD2. The CDR3 extends over 15 amino acids. Per the germline V gene, CDR1 is SGHNT and CDR2 is YYREEE (reference sequence). Trimming took 0 bases from V and 3 from J; bases not matched to a gene: 5. The CDR3 nucleotides are TGTGCCAGCAGCTTGGTAGGGGCGGGAGAAGAGACCCAGTACTTC. It codes for CASSLVGAGEETQYF.

V is TRBV6-5 and J is TRBJ1-1, with no clear D. Germline CDR1 and CDR2: MNHEY and SVGAGI. This CDR3 region has 14 residues. The V end lost 0 bases, the J end lost 1 base, and 6 bases lay between the germline ends. CDR3 sequence (DNA): TGTGCCAGCAGTTACTCGGGCGCGAACACTGAAGCTTTCTTT. Its translation: CASSYSGANTEAFF.

The chain has TRBV27 and TRBJ2-1, with D uncertain. CDR1 is MNHEY and CDR2 is SMNVEV in the germline V gene (reference sequence). CDR3 length: 13 residues. Deletions cut 6 bases from V and 5 bases from J, with 11 bases between. CDR3 protein: CASSQLAHNEQFF. The CDR3 bases are TGTGCCAGCAGCCAACTTGCCCACAATGAGCAGTTCTTC.

The rearrangement joins TRBV12-2 to TRBJ1-2. TRBV12-2 is a recognized pseudogene. The CDR3 is made up of 15 amino acids. This chain's CDR3 is CASPSPHCANYGYTF. The CDR3 nucleotides read TGTGCAAGCCCCTCCCCCCACTGCGCTAACTATGGCTACACCTTC.

The chain recombines TRBV4-2 with TRBJ2-7; 10 positions agree with TRBD2. Per the germline V gene, CDR1 is LGHNA and CDR2 is YNFKEQ. The V gene end was trimmed by 2 bases and the J gene end by 7 bases; junction bases not matched to a gene: 8. This CDR3 region has 15 residues. Here the CDR3 reads CASSQNPAGGYEQYF. CDR3 DNA sequence: TGTGCCAGCAGCCAAAACCCAGCGGGAGGGTATGAGCAGTACTTC.